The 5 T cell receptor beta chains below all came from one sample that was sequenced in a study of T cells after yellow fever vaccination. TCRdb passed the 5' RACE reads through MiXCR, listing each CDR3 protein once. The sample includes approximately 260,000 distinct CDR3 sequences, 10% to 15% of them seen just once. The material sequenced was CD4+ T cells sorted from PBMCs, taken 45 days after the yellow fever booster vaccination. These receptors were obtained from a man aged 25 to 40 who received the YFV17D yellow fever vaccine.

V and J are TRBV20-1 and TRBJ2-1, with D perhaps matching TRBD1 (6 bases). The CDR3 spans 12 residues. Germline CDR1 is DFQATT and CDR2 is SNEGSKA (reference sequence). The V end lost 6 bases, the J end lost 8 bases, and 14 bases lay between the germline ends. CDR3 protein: CSALRGGDEQFF. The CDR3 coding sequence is TGCAGTGCCCTTAGAGGGGGTGATGAGCAGTTCTTC.

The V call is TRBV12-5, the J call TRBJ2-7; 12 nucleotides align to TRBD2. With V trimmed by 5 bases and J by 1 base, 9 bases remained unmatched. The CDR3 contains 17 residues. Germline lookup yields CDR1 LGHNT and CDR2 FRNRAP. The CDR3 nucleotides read TGTGCTAGTGGTAGCCCGACTAGCGGGAGTGTGTCCTACGAGCAGTACTTC. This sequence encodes CASGSPTSGSVSYEQYF. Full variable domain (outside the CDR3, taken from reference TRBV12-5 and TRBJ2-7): DARVTQTPRHKVTEMGQEVTMRCQPILGHNTVFWYRQTMMQGLELLAYFRNRAPLDDSGMPKDRFSAEMPDATLATLKIQPSEPRDSAVYFCASGSPTSGSVSYEQYFGPGTRLTVT.

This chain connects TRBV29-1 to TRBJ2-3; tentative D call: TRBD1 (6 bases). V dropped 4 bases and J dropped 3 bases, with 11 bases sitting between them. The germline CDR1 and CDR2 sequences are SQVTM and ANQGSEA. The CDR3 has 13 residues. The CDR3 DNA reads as TGCAGCGTTGCAGGGGTGGGTACAGATACGCAGTATTTT. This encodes CSVAGVGTDTQYF.

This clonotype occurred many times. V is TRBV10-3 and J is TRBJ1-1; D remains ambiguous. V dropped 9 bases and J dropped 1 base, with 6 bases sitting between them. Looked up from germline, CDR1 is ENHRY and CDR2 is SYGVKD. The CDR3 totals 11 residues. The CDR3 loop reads CAIGKNTEAFF. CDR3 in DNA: TGTGCCATAGGAAAGAACACTGAAGCTTTCTTT.

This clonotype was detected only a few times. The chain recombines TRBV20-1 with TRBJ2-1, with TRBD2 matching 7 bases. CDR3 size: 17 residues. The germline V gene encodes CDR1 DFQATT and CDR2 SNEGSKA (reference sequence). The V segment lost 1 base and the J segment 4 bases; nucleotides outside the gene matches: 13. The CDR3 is CSARVGVGTTQYNEQFF. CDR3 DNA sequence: TGCAGTGCTAGAGTAGGGGTGGGGACTACCCAATACAATGAGCAGTTCTTC.